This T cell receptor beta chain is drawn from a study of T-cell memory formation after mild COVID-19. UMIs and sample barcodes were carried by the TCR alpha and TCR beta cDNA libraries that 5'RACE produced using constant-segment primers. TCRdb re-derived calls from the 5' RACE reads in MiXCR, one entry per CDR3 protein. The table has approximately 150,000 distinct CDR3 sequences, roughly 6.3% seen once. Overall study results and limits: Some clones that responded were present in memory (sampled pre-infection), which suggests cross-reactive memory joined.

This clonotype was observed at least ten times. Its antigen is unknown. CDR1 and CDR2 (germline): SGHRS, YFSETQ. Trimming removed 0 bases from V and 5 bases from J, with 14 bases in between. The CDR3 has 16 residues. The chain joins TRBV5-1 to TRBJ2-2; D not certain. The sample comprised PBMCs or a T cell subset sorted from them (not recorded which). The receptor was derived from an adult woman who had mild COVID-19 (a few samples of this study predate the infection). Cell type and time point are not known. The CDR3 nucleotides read TGCGCCAGCAGCTTGGAGTCCACGTCCGGAACCGGGGAGCTGTTTTTT. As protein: CASSLESTSGTGELFF.